This entry lists 14 T cell receptor beta chains sequenced from one sample in a study of cytomegalovirus exposure and HLA in healthy donors. The PCR used 60 Vbeta and 13 Jbeta primers. Measured with immunoSEQ multiplex PCR; TCRdb has only the in-frame clones, and not every one. Among 110,000 or so clones listed, 77% were seen once. The sequenced material came from PBMCs. The receptors shown here come from a woman in her thirties or forties in good health and CMV-seropositive.

The J gene is TRBJ2-1, the V gene TRBV4-1; 7 bases match TRBD2. The CDR3 covers 15 residues. The trim removed 3 bases at V and 4 bases at J, leaving 6 bases unmatched. Germline lookup yields CDR1 MGHRA and CDR2 YSYEKL. The DNA of the CDR3 is TGCGCCAGCAGCCATCCGGGGCGGGGGTACAATGAGCAGTTCTTC. Its translation is CASSHPGRGYNEQFF.

In this sample, this clone turned up a few times. The V gene is TRBV9, the J gene TRBJ2-1; D ambiguous. The CDR3 runs 14 residues. Per germline, CDR1 SGDLS and CDR2 YYNGEE. Trimming shortened V by 1 base and J by 4 bases, and 9 bases separated the two germline ends. CDR3 coding DNA: TGTGCCAGCAGCGTACAAGACACGTACAATGAGCAGTTCTTC. It specifies CASSVQDTYNEQFF.

The chain has TRBV5-3 and TRBJ1-4; the D gene is possibly TRBD1 (5 bases). TRBV5-3 is an open reading frame, and its role is uncertain. This CDR3 region has 21 residues. Trimming pared 1 base from V and 7 bases from J, leaving 32 bases between. As DNA, the CDR3 is TGTGCCAGAAGCTTGTACTTAGGGGTCGCCTCCTCTCCTTACCGTAGTGAAAAACTGTTTTTT. Encoded protein: CARSLYLGVASSPYRSEKLFF.

The V gene is TRBV10-3, the J gene TRBJ1-5; TRBD1 agrees at 7 bases. The CDR3 runs 17 residues. V trimming: 0 bases; J trimming: 6 bases; junction bases outside the gene matches: 11. Germline CDR1 ENHRY, CDR2 SYGVKD. This chain's CDR3 is CAISESGSEGASQPQHF. Written as DNA, the CDR3 is TGTGCCATCAGTGAGTCGGGATCTGAGGGGGCGAGTCAGCCCCAGCATTTT.

The V call is TRBV5-1, the J call TRBJ1-6; 11 nucleotides align to TRBD1. The CDR3 is 17 residues long. From germline, CDR1 is SGHRS and CDR2 YFSETQ. With V trimmed by 4 bases and J by 0 bases, 3 bases remained unmatched. In nucleotides, the CDR3 is TGCGCCAGCAGCGGGGACAGGGGGAGCTCCTATAATTCACCCCTCCACTTT. It yields the protein CASSGDRGSSYNSPLHF.

The chain combines TRBV7-8 with TRBJ2-2, with 12 bases that match TRBD2. The junction had 5 bases not matched to a gene; V was cut back by 0 bases and J by 0 bases. Germline loops: CDR1 SGHVS, CDR2 FQNEAQ. The CDR3 sequence is 19 residues long. CDR3 sequence reads: CASSLAGTSGPSNTGELFF. For the CDR3, the DNA is TGTGCCAGCAGCTTAGCCGGGACTAGCGGGCCTTCGAACACCGGGGAGCTGTTTTTT.

This chain links TRBV4-2 with TRBJ2-7, with 12 bases matching TRBD1. The CDR3 runs 15 residues. Germline loops: CDR1 LGHNA, CDR2 YNFKEQ. The V segment lost 2 bases and the J segment 4 bases; nucleotides outside the gene matches: 3. CDR3 sequence reads: CASSQPGQGAYEQYF. The CDR3 nucleotides read TGTGCCAGCAGCCAACCGGGACAGGGGGCTTACGAGCAGTACTTC.

This clone turned up a few times. V and J are TRBV5-5 and TRBJ1-5; the match to TRBD1 covers 10 bases. The germline V gene has CDR1 SGHKS and CDR2 YYEKEE (reference sequence). The CDR3 has 14 amino acids. J lost 9 bases, V lost 0 bases, and 3 bases had no gene match. The CDR3 loop reads CASSLEGQGMPQHF. The CDR3 DNA is TGTGCCAGCAGCTTGGAGGGACAGGGGATGCCCCAGCATTTT.

The chain is built from TRBV6-6 and TRBJ1-4, with TRBD1 matching over 8 bases. Trimming at V came to 6 bases and at J to 8 bases, leaving 11 bases not matched to a gene. CDR1 MNHNY and CDR2 SVGAGI come from the germline V gene (reference sequence). The CDR3 is 15 residues long. CDR3 in DNA: TGTGCCAGCAGCCACCCTCCAGGGGGCGAGGAAAAACTGTTTTTT. Translating it yields CASSHPPGGEEKLFF.

This clone has more than one count but fewer than ten. The rearrangement links TRBV7-9 to TRBJ1-2; no clear D. The germline CDR1 and CDR2 sequences are SEHNR and FQNEAQ (reference sequence). Trimming left V 3 bases short and J 7 bases short, with 12 bases between. This CDR3 contains 13 residues. CDR3 DNA sequence: TGTGCCAGCAGCTTGGCCGGGGTCGGTGGCTACACCTTC. Translating it yields CASSLAGVGGYTF. Variable domain in full (rest from reference TRBV7-9 and TRBJ1-2): DTGVSQNPRHKITKRGQNVTFRCDPISEHNRLYWYRQTLGQGPEFLTYFQNEAQLEKSRLLSDRFSAERPKGSFSTLEIQRTEQGDSAMYLCASSLAGVGGYTFGSGTRLTVV.

The chain employs TRBV6-1 and TRBJ2-7, with D perhaps matching TRBD2 (5 bases). Germline CDR1 MNHNS, CDR2 SASEGT. Trimming took off 1 base at V and 3 bases at J, with 13 bases between the two ends. The CDR3 totals 15 residues. The CDR3 DNA sequence: TGTGCCAGCAGTGAAGAGAGCGGCCTGGGCTACGAGCAGTACTTC. Protein product: CASSEESGLGYEQYF.

V and J are TRBV6-4 and TRBJ1-5; possible D gene TRBD1, 6 bases. Per germline, CDR1 MRHNA and CDR2 SNTAGT. V gave up 10 bases and J gave up 2 bases, with 15 bases separating them. The CDR3 has 14 residues. CDR3 sequence: CATAEQGGNQPQHF. The CDR3 nucleotides read TGTGCCACCGCGGAACAGGGCGGCAATCAGCCCCAGCATTTT.

The chain joins TRBV6-6 to TRBJ1-6; 7 bases match TRBD1. The CDR3 extends over 14 amino acids. CDR1 is MNHNY, CDR2 SVGAGI, per germline (reference sequence). V gave up 6 bases and J gave up 13 bases; unmatched junction bases: 12. CDR3 sequence: CASRGTAIIHPLHF. The CDR3 DNA reads TGTGCCAGCAGAGGGACAGCCATAATTCACCCCCTCCACTTT.

The count of this clone is one. The chain recombines TRBV4-1 with TRBJ2-5, with a possible D match to TRBD2 (5 bases). The DNA end lines up better with TRBJ2-7; the J call may be wrong. Germline CDR1 and CDR2: MGHRA and YSYEKL. The CDR3 totals 15 residues. CDR3 region: CASSHRLGPGYEQYF. In DNA form, the CDR3 reads TGCGCCAGCAGCCATAGGCTAGGACCGGGATACGAGCAGTACTTC.